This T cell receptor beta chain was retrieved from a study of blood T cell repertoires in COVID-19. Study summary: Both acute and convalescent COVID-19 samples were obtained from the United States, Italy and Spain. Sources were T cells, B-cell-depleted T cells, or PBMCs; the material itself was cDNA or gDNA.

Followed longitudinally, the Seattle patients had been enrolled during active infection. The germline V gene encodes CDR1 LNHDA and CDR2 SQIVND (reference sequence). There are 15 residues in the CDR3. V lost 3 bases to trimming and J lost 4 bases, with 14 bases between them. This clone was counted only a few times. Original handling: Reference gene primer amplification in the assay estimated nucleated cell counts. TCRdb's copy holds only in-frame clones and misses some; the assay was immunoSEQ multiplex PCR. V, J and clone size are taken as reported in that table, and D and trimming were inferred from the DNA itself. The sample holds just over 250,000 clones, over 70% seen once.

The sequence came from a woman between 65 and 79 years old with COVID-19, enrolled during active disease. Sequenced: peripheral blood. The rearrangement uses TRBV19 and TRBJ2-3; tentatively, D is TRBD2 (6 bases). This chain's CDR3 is CASSIGGKVADTQYF. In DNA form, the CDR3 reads TGTGCCAGTAGTATTGGGGGGAAGGTGGCAGATACGCAGTATTTT. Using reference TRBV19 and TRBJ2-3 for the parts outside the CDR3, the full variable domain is DGGITQSPKYLFRKEGQNVTLSCEQNLNHDAMYWYRQDPGQGLRLIYYSQIVNDFQKGDIAEGYSVSREKKESFPLTVTSAQKNPTAFYLCASSIGGKVADTQYFGPGTRLTVL.